A single sample is the source of the 28 T cell receptor beta chains below, sequenced in a study of shared clonotypes between healthy human individuals. Some clones are missing from TCRdb's copy, which holds only in-frame ones; the method was immunoSEQ multiplex PCR. The sample holds 2 million to 2.5 million clones, around 95% seen once. Sequencing used naive CD4+ T cells sorted from blood. Subset indicated: CD45RA+ positively selected. The receptors stem from a young man in good health.

A remark on this clone: At the DNA level, this CDR3 is encoded by other sequences in the same sample as well. The chain joins TRBV30 to TRBJ2-7; TRBD2 matches at 7 bases. CDR3 length equals 14 residues. Germline trimming cut 3 bases from V and 0 bases from J; bases unmatched to any gene: 5. Looked up from germline, CDR1 is GTSNPN and CDR2 is SVGIG (reference sequence). The CDR3: CAWSRGGSSYEQYF. CDR3 sequence (DNA): TGTGCCTGGAGCCGGGGCGGGAGCTCCTACGAGCAGTACTTC.

The gene calls are TRBV5-1 and TRBJ2-1, with 9 bases that match TRBD2. Germline loops: CDR1 SGHRS, CDR2 YFSETQ. This CDR3 has 15 residues. With 3 bases clipped from V and 6 bases from J, the junction kept 7 bases outside the gene matches. CDR3 nucleotide sequence: TGCGCCAGCAGCTCGGCGGGGGGGCTGGGCAATGAGCAGTTCTTC. Encoded protein: CASSSAGGLGNEQFF.

The rearrangement uses TRBV19 and TRBJ1-5; D remains ambiguous. In germline, CDR1 is LNHDA, CDR2 SQIVND (reference sequence). With 9 bases removed from V and 5 bases from J, the gap between germline ends came to 17 bases. CDR3 size: 14 residues. CDR3 DNA: TGTGCCAGGCCCAAGGGTCGGATGGATCAGCCCCAGCATTTT. Residues: CARPKGRMDQPQHF.

This clone was observed once. V and J are TRBV19 and TRBJ1-1; no reliable D call. Trimming removed 4 bases at V and 5 bases at J, with 14 bases between. CDR1 LNHDA and CDR2 SQIVND come from the germline V gene (reference sequence). This CDR3 is built from 14 residues. The CDR3 DNA sequence: TGTGCCAGTAGTACCCCTGAGGATCAGACTGAAGCTTTCTTT. Translating it yields CASSTPEDQTEAFF.

This sequence joins TRBV28 and TRBJ1-2, with 9 bases aligning to TRBD1. CDR3 length: 14 amino acids. V trimming: 3 bases; J trimming: 8 bases; junction bases outside the gene matches: 7. Germline V gives CDR1 MDHEN, CDR2 SYDVKM. The CDR3 region has the DNA TGTGCCAGCAGTTTCAGGGGACAGGGAAGGGGCTACACCTTC. The encoded protein is CASSFRGQGRGYTF.

The gene calls are TRBV10-3 and TRBJ2-1; the D gene is possibly TRBD2 (6 bases). Germline V gene lookup returns CDR1 ENHRY and CDR2 SYGVKD. V lost 0 bases, J lost 10 bases, and 10 bases lay in between. CDR3 length: 13 amino acids. The CDR3 nucleotides are TGTGCCATCAGTGAGTCAACGGGGGTAGAGCAGTTCTTC. This encodes CAISESTGVEQFF.

The chain joins TRBV18 to TRBJ2-1; D unclear. V was shortened by 0 bases and J by 11 bases, with 17 bases between the two germline ends. This CDR3 contains 15 residues. Germline CDR1 reads KGHSH; CDR2 reads LQKENI. The CDR3, as DNA: TGTGCCAGCTCACCACCGGGCGACGGTTGGTTTAAGCAGTTCTTC. This codes for CASSPPGDGWFKQFF.

V gene TRBV7-8 combines with J gene TRBJ1-1; D call uncertain. CDR3 length: 13 residues. Trimming pared 1 base from V and 1 base from J, leaving 4 bases between. Germline V lookup: CDR1 SGHVS, CDR2 FQNEAQ. CDR3 sequence reads: CASSLVQNTEAFF. The CDR3 DNA reads as TGTGCCAGCAGCTTAGTTCAGAACACTGAAGCTTTCTTT.

This clone has only one observation. Other DNA sequences in the same sample also yield this CDR3. V gene TRBV4-1 combines with J gene TRBJ1-6; no reliable D call. Germline V gene sequence: CDR1 MGHRA, CDR2 YSYEKL. The CDR3 length is 14 residues. Trimming took off 0 bases at V and 5 bases at J, with 5 bases between the two ends. The CDR3 here is CASSQDSNNSPLHF. Written as DNA, the CDR3 is TGCGCCAGCAGCCAAGATTCGAATAATTCACCCCTCCACTTT.

The chain joins TRBV25-1 to TRBJ2-7; 11 nucleotides match TRBD2. The CDR3 covers 15 residues. V lost 6 bases, J lost 6 bases, and 10 bases stayed unmatched. The germline V gene has CDR1 MGHDK and CDR2 SYGVNS. The DNA of the CDR3 is TGTGCCAGCAGCCCCTTAGCGGGAGGGCCCGGCGAGCAGTACTTC. This sequence encodes CASSPLAGGPGEQYF.

The genes are TRBV7-9 and TRBJ1-1; D is uncertain. The CDR3 spans 13 residues. The germline V gene has CDR1 SEHNR and CDR2 FQNEAQ (reference sequence). The V and J ends lost 6 bases and 1 base respectively, with 9 bases between them. The CDR3 spells CASREVENTEAFF. CDR3 sequence (DNA): TGTGCCAGCAGGGAGGTAGAGAACACTGAAGCTTTCTTT.

V and J are TRBV28 and TRBJ2-4; D possibly uses TRBD1 or TRBD2 (5 bases each). Germline loops: CDR1 MDHEN, CDR2 SYDVKM. This CDR3 is built from 18 residues. V was cut by 8 bases and J by 0 bases, with 23 bases left in between. The CDR3, as DNA: TGTGCCAGCTCGTTGCTGGCTAGAGGTGGGGGAGCCAAAAACATTCAGTACTTC. This gives the protein CASSLLARGGGAKNIQYF.

The V gene is TRBV25-1, the J gene TRBJ1-5; a weak D match, TRBD1 (5 bases). The germline V gene encodes CDR1 MGHDK and CDR2 SYGVNS. This CDR3 comprises 12 residues. V was clipped by 3 bases and J by 9 bases, with 9 bases between them. The CDR3 loop is CASSDATGPQHF. CDR3 DNA sequence: TGTGCCAGCAGTGACGCTACAGGGCCCCAGCATTTT.

The J gene is TRBJ2-5, the V gene TRBV4-1; D unclear. This CDR3 contains 13 residues. Deletions cut 1 base from V and 5 bases from J, with 8 bases between. From germline, CDR1 is MGHRA and CDR2 YSYEKL. As DNA, the CDR3 is TGCGCCAGCAGCCAAGGTCAGTCGGAGACCCAGTACTTC. It encodes CASSQGQSETQYF.

The chain joins TRBV5-1 to TRBJ2-5, with 8 positions matching TRBD1. V gave up 0 bases and J gave up 1 base; unmatched junction bases: 2. Germline lookup yields CDR1 SGHRS and CDR2 YFSETQ. This CDR3 region has 15 residues. The CDR3 nucleotides are TGCGCCAGCAGCTTGGTACAGGGGGGCCAAGAGACCCAGTACTTC. It is translated as CASSLVQGGQETQYF.

The CDR3 spells CAWSVPNRRTEAFF. The CDR3 DNA reads TGTGCCTGGAGTGTACCGAATAGGCGCACTGAAGCTTTCTTT. The rearrangement joins TRBV30 to TRBJ1-1, with D unclear. Trimming pared 0 bases from V and 4 bases from J, leaving 12 bases between. Germline CDR1 is GTSNPN and CDR2 is SVGIG (reference sequence). The length of the CDR3 is 14 residues.

The chain uses TRBV11-2 and TRBJ2-5; the match to TRBD1 covers 10 bases. CDR3 length: 16 residues. Germline V gene data show CDR1 as SGHAT and CDR2 as FQNNGV. Trimming at V came to 0 bases and at J to 6 bases, leaving 7 bases not matched to a gene. The CDR3: CASSLDPTGGGKTQYF. The CDR3 DNA reads TGTGCCAGCAGCTTAGATCCGACAGGGGGCGGGAAGACCCAGTACTTC.

Here the CDR3 reads CASSQESPRPQHF. The CDR3 nucleotides read TGCGCCAGCAGCCAAGAGTCCCCCCGGCCCCAGCATTTT. The chain links TRBV4-1 to TRBJ1-5; D unresolved. V was trimmed by 0 bases and J by 9 bases, leaving 9 bases between them. This CDR3 region has 13 residues. Germline CDR1 is MGHRA and CDR2 is YSYEKL.

This chain joins TRBV7-2 and TRBJ2-2; D gene uncertain. The CDR3 totals 14 residues. Trimming pared 5 bases from V and 4 bases from J, leaving 11 bases between. CDR1 is SGHTA, CDR2 FQGNSA, per germline. DNA for the CDR3: TGTGCCAGCAGCCCCCTCCGGGTCACCGGGGAGCTGTTTTTT. Its protein product is CASSPLRVTGELFF.

V is TRBV5-4 and J is TRBJ2-3; perhaps TRBD2 as D (6 bases). V dropped 1 base and J dropped 1 base, with 7 bases sitting between them. CDR3 length: 14 residues. Per the germline V gene, CDR1 is SGHNT and CDR2 is YYREEE (reference sequence). The CDR3 sequence: CASSLPSGTDTQYF. CDR3 bases: TGTGCCAGCAGCTTGCCTAGCGGCACAGATACGCAGTATTTT.

The chain joins TRBV25-1 to TRBJ2-4; D is perhaps TRBD1 (6 bases). Germline CDR1 and CDR2: MGHDK and SYGVNS. V dropped 4 bases and J dropped 1 base, with 17 bases sitting between them. This CDR3 is built from 17 residues. CDR3 residues: CASSGLAGDGAKNIQYF. CDR3 nucleotide sequence: TGTGCCAGCAGTGGCCTGGCAGGGGATGGGGCCAAAAACATTCAGTACTTC.

J is TRBJ2-7 and V is TRBV18, with 8 bases lining up with TRBD2. Germline CDR1 is KGHSH and CDR2 is LQKENI. J lost 7 bases, V lost 4 bases, and 15 bases had no gene match. The CDR3 length is 16 residues. The chain's CDR3 is CASSRSLPGLEVEQYF. The CDR3 DNA reads TGTGCCAGCTCACGATCACTACCGGGACTAGAAGTTGAGCAGTACTTC.

This sequence joins TRBV28 and TRBJ2-7, with D unresolved. V was shortened by 3 bases and J by 4 bases, with 13 bases between the two germline ends. Germline lookup yields CDR1 MDHEN and CDR2 SYDVKM. This CDR3 has 14 amino acids. CDR3: CASSFGILQYEQYF. DNA for the CDR3: TGTGCCAGCAGTTTTGGGATTTTACAATACGAGCAGTACTTC.

V and J are TRBV7-9 and TRBJ1-3; maybe TRBD1 (5 bases). The CDR3 totals 16 residues. CDR1 and CDR2 from the germline V gene are SEHNR and FQNEAQ (reference sequence). Trimming removed 0 bases at V and 0 bases at J, with 9 bases between. CDR3 in amino acids: CASSLAGVNSGNTIYF. In DNA form, the CDR3 reads TGTGCCAGCAGCTTAGCGGGGGTTAACTCTGGAAACACCATATATTTT.

The CDR3 sequence is CASSLFASGSINEQFF. As DNA, the CDR3 is TGTGCCAGCAGCTTATTTGCTAGCGGGAGCATTAATGAGCAGTTCTTC. The rearrangement links TRBV7-2 to TRBJ2-1; TRBD2 matches at 10 bases. The CDR3 is 16 residues long. Germline V gene lookup returns CDR1 SGHTA and CDR2 FQGNSA. With 2 bases clipped from V and 7 bases from J, the junction kept 8 bases outside the gene matches.

This clone was recorded once. The rearrangement joins TRBV5-6 to TRBJ1-2; D remains unclear. Trimming left V 3 bases short and J 8 bases short, with 20 bases between. This CDR3 has 15 amino acids. Germline CDR1 SGHDT, CDR2 YYEEEE. CDR3 amino acids: CASSSPLTHSGGYTF. CDR3 nucleotides: TGTGCCAGCAGCTCCCCTTTGACACACTCTGGCGGCTACACCTTC.

This sequence joins TRBV7-9 and TRBJ2-7; TRBD2 agrees at 10 bases. CDR3 length: 15 residues. Losses at the gene ends were 5 bases for V and 1 base for J; bases not matched to a gene: 5. Germline V gives CDR1 SEHNR, CDR2 FQNEAQ (reference sequence). CDR3 in DNA: TGTGCCAGCAGCCCCGGGACTAGCGCTTCCTACGAGCAGTACTTC. Translated: CASSPGTSASYEQYF.

The V gene is TRBV29-1, the J gene TRBJ2-5; D is ambiguous. There are 13 residues in the CDR3. Trimming took off 0 bases at V and 5 bases at J, with 10 bases between the two ends. Per the germline V gene, CDR1 is SQVTM and CDR2 is ANQGSEA. In DNA form, the CDR3 reads TGCAGCGTTGAAGAATCCGGGCCCGAGACCCAGTACTTC. Protein: CSVEESGPETQYF.